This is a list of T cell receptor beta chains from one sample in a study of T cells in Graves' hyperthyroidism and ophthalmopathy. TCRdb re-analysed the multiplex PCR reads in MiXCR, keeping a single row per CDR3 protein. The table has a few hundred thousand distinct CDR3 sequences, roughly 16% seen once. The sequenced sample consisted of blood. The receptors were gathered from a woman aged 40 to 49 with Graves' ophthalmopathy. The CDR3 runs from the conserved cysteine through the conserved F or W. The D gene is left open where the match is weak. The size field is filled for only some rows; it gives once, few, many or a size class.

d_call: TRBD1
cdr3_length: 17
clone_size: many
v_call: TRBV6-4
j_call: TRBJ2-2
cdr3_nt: TGTGCCAGCAGTCCTGACAGGGCACTAGGAGACACCGGGGAGCTGTTTTTT
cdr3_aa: CASSPDRALGDTGELFF

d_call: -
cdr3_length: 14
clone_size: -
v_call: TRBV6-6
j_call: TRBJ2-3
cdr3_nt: TGTGCCAGCAGTTACACAACGAACAAAGATACGCAGTATTTT
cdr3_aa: CASSYTTNKDTQYF

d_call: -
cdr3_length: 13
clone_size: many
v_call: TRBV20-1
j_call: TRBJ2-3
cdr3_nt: TGCAGTGCTAGACAGGGTAGAACAGATACGCAGTATTTT
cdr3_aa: CSARQGRTDTQYF

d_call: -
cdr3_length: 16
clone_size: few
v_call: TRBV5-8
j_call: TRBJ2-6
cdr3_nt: TGTGCCAGCACCCCGGACAGACTCTCTGGGGCCAACGTCCTGACTTTC
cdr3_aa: CASTPDRLSGANVLTF

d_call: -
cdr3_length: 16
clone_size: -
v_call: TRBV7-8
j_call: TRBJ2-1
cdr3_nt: TGTGCCAGCAGCTTAAATAGGCCAGCATCTGGCAATGAGCAGTTCTTC
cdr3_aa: CASSLNRPASGNEQFF

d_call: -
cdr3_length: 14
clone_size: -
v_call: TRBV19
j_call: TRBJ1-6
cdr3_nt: TGTGCCAGTAGGGTACCCGGGGGGAATTCACCCCTCCACTTT
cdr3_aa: CASRVPGGNSPLHF

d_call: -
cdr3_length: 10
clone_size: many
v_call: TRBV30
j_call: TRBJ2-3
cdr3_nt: TGTGCCTTATACACAGATACGCAGTATTTT
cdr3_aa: CALYTDTQYF

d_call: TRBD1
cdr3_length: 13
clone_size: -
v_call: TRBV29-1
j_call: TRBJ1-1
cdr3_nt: TGCAGCGTTGAAGAGGGACAGGGGATGCGAGCTTTCTTT
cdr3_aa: CSVEEGQGMRAFF

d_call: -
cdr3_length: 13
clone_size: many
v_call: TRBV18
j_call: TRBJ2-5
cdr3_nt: TGTGCCAGCTCACCAGGCCGTCAAGAGACCCAGTACTTC
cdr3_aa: CASSPGRQETQYF

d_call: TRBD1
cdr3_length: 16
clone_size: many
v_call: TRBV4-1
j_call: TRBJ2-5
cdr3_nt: TGCGCCAGCAGCCAGGGGACAGGGGGGGCGGTAGAGACCCAGTACTTC
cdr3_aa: CASSQGTGGAVETQYF

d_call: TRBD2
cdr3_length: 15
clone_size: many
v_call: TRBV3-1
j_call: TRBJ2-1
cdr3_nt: TGTGCCAGCAGCCCAGCGGGGAGCTCCTACAATGAGCAGTTCTTC
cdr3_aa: CASSPAGSSYNEQFF

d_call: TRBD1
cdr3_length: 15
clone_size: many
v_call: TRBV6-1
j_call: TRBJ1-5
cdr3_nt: TGTGCCAGCAGTGGTTTAGACAGGGGTCATCAGCCCCAGCATTTT
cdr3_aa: CASSGLDRGHQPQHF

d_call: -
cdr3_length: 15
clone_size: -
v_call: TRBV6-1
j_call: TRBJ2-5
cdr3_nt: TGTACCAGCAGCCCTTTGGGAGGGGGACCGGAGACCCAGTGCTTC
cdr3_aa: CTSSPLGGGPETQCF

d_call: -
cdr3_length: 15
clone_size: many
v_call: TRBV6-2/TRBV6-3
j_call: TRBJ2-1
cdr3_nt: TGTGCCAGCAGTTACTCGAGTCGCGGGGACAATGAGCAGTTCTTC
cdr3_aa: CASSYSSRGDNEQFF

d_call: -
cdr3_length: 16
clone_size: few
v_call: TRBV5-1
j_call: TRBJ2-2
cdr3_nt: TGCGCCAGCAGCTCCGGAGATAGGGGGGGCACCGGGGAGCTGTTTTTT
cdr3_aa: CASSSGDRGGTGELFF

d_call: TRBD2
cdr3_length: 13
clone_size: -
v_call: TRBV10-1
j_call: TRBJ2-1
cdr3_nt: TGCGCCAGCAGTGAGCCGCAGCGGGACGAGCAGTTCTTC
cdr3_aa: CASSEPQRDEQFF

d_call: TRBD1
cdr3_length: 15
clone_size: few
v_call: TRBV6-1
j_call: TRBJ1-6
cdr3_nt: TGTGCCAGCAGCCCCATCGGACAGGGTGGCTCACCCCTCCACTTT
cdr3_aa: CASSPIGQGGSPLHF

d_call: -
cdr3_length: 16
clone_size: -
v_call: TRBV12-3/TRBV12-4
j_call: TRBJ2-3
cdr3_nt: TGTGCCAGCAGTTTAAGTAGTGGGGGGGGCTCAGATACGCAGTATTTT
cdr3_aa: CASSLSSGGGSDTQYF

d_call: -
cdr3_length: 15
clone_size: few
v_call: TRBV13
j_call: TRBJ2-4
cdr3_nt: TGTGCCAGCAGCTCCGGCGGAACAGGCGAAAACATTCAGTACTTC
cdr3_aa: CASSSGGTGENIQYF

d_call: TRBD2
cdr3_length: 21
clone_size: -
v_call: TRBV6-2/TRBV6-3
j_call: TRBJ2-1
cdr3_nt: TGTGCCAGCAGTTACTCGATATTAGCGGGCGATGAGTTAGTAGGCGGTGATGAGCAGTTCTTC
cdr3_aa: CASSYSILAGDELVGGDEQFF

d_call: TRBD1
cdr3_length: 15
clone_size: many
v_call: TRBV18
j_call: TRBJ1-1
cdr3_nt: TGTGCCAGCTCACCACAGGGGACAGCCTACTTGAGAGCTTTCTTT
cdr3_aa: CASSPQGTAYLRAFF

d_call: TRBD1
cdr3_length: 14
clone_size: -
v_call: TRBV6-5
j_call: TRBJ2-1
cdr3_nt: TGTGCCAGCAGTTACCGGACAGGTTACAATGAGCAGTTCTTC
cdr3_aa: CASSYRTGYNEQFF

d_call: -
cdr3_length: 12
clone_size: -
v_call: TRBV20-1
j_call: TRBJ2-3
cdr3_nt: TGCAGTGCAACCACCCCCACAGATACGCAGTATTTT
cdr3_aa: CSATTPTDTQYF

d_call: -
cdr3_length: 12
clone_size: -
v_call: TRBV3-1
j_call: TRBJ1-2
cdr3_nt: TGTGCCAGCAGCAGGGCAGGGCATGGCTACACCTTC
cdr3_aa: CASSRAGHGYTF

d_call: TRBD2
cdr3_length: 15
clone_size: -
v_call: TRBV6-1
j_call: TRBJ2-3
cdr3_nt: TGTGCCAGCAGTGAAGCGCTAGCGGGCACAGATACGCAGTATTTT
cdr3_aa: CASSEALAGTDTQYF

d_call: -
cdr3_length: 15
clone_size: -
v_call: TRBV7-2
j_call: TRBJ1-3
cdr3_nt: TGTGCCAGCAGCGGGGAGGACAGATTTGGAAACACCATATATTTT
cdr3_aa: CASSGEDRFGNTIYF

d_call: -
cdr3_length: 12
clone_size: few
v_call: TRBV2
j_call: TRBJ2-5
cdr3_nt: TGTGCCAGCGCGTTGGAGGGAGAGACCCAGTACTTC
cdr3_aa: CASALEGETQYF

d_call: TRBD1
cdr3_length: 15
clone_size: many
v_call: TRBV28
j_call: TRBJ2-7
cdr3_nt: TGTGCCAGCAGTTTATACCAGGGGGCAAGGTACGAGCAGTACTTC
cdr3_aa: CASSLYQGARYEQYF

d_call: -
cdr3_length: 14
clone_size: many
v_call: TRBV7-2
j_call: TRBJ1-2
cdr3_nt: TGTGCCAGCAGCCCCCAGGTTTTCAACTATGGCTACACCTTC
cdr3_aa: CASSPQVFNYGYTF

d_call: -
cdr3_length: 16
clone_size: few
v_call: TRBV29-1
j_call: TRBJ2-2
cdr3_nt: TGCAGCGTCGCTACCCCCCTAGCGTCGAACACCGGGGAGCTGTTTTTT
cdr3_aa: CSVATPLASNTGELFF

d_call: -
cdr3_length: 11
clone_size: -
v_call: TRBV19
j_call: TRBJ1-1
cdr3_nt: TGTGCCACGTTCGGTAGGACTGAAGCTTTCTTT
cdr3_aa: CATFGRTEAFF

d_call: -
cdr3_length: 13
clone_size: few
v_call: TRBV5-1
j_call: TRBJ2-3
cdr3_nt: TGCGCCAGCAGCGGGGGAGAGACAGATACGCAGTATTTT
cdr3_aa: CASSGGETDTQYF

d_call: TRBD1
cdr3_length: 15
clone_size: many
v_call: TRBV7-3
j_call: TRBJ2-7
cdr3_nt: TGTGCCAGCAGCTCTCTCCCCGGGACAGGGGCCGAGCAGTACTTC
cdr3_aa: CASSSLPGTGAEQYF

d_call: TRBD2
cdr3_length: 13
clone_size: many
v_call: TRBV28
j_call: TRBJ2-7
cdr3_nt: TGTGCCAGCGGGCGAGGGACTAACTACGAGCAGTACTTC
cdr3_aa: CASGRGTNYEQYF

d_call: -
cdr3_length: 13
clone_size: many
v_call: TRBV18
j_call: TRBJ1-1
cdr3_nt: TGTGCCAGCTCACCAGGGGGGGACACTGAAGCTTTCTTT
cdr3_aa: CASSPGGDTEAFF

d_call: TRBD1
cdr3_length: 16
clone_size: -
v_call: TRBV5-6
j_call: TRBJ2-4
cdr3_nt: TGTGCCAGCAGCCTCTACCGGACAGGGCCAAAAAACATTCAGTACTTC
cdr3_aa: CASSLYRTGPKNIQYF

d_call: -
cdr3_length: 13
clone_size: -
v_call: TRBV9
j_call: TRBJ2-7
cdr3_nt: TGTGCCAGCTCCAGGGGCGGACACGGCGAGCAGTACTTC
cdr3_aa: CASSRGGHGEQYF

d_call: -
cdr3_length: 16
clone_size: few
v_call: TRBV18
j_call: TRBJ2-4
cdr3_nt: TGTGCCAGCTCACGAGAACAGGGTGGAGCCAAAAACATTCAGTACTTC
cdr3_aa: CASSREQGGAKNIQYF

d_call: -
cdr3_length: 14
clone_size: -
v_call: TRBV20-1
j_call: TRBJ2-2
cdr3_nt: TGCAGTGCCTGGGACTTCCAGAACACCGGGGAGCTGTTTTTT
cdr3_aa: CSAWDFQNTGELFF

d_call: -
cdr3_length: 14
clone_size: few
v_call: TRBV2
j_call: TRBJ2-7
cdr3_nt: TGTGCCAGCTCCACCGGGTCCCTCTCCTACGAGCAGTACTTC
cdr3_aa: CASSTGSLSYEQYF